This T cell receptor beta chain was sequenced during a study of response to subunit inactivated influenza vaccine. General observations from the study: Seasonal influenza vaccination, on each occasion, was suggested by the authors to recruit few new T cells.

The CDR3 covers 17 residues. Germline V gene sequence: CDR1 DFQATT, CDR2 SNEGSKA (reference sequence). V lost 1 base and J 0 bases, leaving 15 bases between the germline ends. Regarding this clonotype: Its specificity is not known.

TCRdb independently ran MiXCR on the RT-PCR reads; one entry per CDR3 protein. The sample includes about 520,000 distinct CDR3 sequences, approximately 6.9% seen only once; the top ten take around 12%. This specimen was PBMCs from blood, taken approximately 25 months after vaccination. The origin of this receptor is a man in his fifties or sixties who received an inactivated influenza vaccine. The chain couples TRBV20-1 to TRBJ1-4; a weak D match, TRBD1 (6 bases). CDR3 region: CSARVITGTATNEKLFF. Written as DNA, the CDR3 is TGCAGTGCTAGAGTGATTACAGGGACCGCAACTAATGAAAAACTGTTTTTT.